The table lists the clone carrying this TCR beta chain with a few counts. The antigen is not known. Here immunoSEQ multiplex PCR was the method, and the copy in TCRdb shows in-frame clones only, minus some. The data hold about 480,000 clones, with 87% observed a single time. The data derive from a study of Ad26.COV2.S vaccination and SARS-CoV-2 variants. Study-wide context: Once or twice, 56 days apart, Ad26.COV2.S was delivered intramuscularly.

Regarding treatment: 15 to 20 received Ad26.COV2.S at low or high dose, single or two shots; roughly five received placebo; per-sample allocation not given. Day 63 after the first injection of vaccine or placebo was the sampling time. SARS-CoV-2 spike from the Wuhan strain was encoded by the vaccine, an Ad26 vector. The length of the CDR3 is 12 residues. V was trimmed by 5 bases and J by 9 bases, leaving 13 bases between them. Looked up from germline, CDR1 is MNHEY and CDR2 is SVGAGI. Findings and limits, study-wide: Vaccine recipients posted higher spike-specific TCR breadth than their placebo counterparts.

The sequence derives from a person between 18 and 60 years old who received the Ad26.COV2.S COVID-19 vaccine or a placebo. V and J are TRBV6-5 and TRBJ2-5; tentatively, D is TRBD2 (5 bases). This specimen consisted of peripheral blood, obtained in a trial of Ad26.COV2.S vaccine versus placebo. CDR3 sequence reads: CASSPFGVAQYF. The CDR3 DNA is TGTGCCAGCAGTCCCTTCGGGGTGGCCCAGTACTTC.